Below, 5 T cell receptor beta chains from the same sample are listed, as sequenced in a study of Ad26.COV2.S vaccination and SARS-CoV-2 variants (dated by TCRdb to the early 2020s). Library preparation employed the immunoSEQ multiplex PCR assay. TCRdb retrieved this table from immuneACCESS and kept in-frame rearrangements only. Not all clones are present; in checked studies, unresolved V genes account for under half, and no reason is known for the remainder. The sample table shows about 420,000 clones, and approximately 88% are seen once. 3.6% of the sample rests with the top ten. This sample's treatment or condition label indicates: 19 received Ad26.COV2.S at low or high dose, single or two shots; a few received placebo; per-sample allocation not given. For vaccine and placebo recipients, repertoires were sequenced using samples collected on day 63 after the first injection. Specimen: peripheral blood, collected in a trial of Ad26.COV2.S vaccine versus placebo. The receptors come from a person between 18 and 60 years old who received the Ad26.COV2.S COVID-19 vaccine or a placebo.

The V and J genes are TRBV3-1 (or the pseudogene TRBV3-2) and TRBJ1-6, with 7 bases that match TRBD1. The CDR3 sequence is 16 residues long. Trimming removed 0 bases from V and 9 bases from J; junction bases left unmatched: 8. Per germline, CDR1 LGHDT and CDR2 YNNKEL (reference sequence). The CDR3 nucleotides read TGTGCCAGCAGCCAAGATTTCGACAGGGCCAGTTCACCCCTCCACTTT. This gives the protein CASSQDFDRASSPLHF.

V gene TRBV7-2 combines with J gene TRBJ2-3; maybe TRBD2 (5 bases). Germline CDR1 reads SGHTA; CDR2 reads FQGNSA. The CDR3 totals 15 residues. The ends were cut back, 5 bases at V and 4 bases at J, with 16 bases in the middle. The CDR3: CASSPGSHVADTQYF. The CDR3 DNA follows: TGTGCCAGCAGCCCGGGGAGCCATGTCGCAGATACGCAGTATTTT.

The J gene is TRBJ1-2, the V gene TRBV5-6; TRBD1 aligns across 8 bases. Germline CDR1 SGHDT, CDR2 YYEEEE. This CDR3 region has 14 residues. V shed 4 bases, J shed 2 bases, and the junction held 4 bases outside the gene matches. The CDR3 sequence is CASSVTGVNYGYTF. Written as DNA, the CDR3 is TGTGCCAGCAGCGTGACAGGGGTCAACTATGGCTACACCTTC. Based on the CDR3 plus reference TRBV5-6 and TRBJ1-2, the full variable domain is DAGVTQSPTHLIKTRGQQVTLRCSPKSGHDTVSWYQQALGQGPQFIFQYYEEEERQRGNFPDRFSGHQFPNYSSELNVNALLLGDSALYLCASSVTGVNYGYTFGSGTRLTVV.

The chain combines TRBV12-5 with TRBJ2-5; TRBD1 matches at 10 bases. Unmatched junction bases numbered 8, after V lost 7 bases and J lost 6 bases. The V gene's germline CDR1 is LGHNT and CDR2 FRNRAP. This CDR3 region has 14 residues. The CDR3 region is CASAPGQGRKTQYF. CDR3 DNA: TGTGCTAGTGCTCCGGGACAGGGGAGAAAGACCCAGTACTTC. The entire variable domain, with the rest obtained from reference TRBV12-5 and TRBJ2-5, is as follows: DARVTQTPRHKVTEMGQEVTMRCQPILGHNTVFWYRQTMMQGLELLAYFRNRAPLDDSGMPKDRFSAEMPDATLATLKIQPSEPRDSAVYFCASAPGQGRKTQYFGPGTRLLVL.

V is TRBV7-2 and J is TRBJ2-3, with 12 bases identical to TRBD2. Trimming at V came to 3 bases and at J to 2 bases, leaving 3 bases not matched to a gene. Germline V gives CDR1 SGHTA, CDR2 FQGNSA. The CDR3 is 16 amino acids. Here the CDR3 reads CASSLRLAGDTDTQYF. CDR3 coding DNA: TGTGCCAGCAGCTTGCGACTAGCGGGGGACACAGATACGCAGTATTTT.